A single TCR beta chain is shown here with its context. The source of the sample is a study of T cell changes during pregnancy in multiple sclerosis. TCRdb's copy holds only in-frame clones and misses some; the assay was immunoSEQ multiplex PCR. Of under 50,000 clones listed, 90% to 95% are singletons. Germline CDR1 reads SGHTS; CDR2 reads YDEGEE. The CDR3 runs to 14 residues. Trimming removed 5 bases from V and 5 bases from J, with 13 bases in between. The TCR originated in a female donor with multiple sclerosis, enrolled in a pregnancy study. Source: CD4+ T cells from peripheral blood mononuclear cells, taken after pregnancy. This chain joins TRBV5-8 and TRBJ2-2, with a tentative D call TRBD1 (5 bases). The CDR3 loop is CASRLKGYTGELFF. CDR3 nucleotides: TGTGCCAGCAGACTCAAGGGGTATACCGGGGAGCTGTTTTTT.